This entry lists 3 T cell receptor beta chains sequenced from one sample in a study of T cells in localized non-small cell lung cancer. Profiled with immunoSEQ multiplex PCR; TCRdb holds only in-frame clones, not every one. The top ten hold around 20% of the sample, which has tens of thousands of clones, 85% to 90% seen once. The sequences come from peripheral blood, collected before any cancer treatment. The receptor source for this set is a man aged 35-75 years with stage I squamous cell lung carcinoma.

This clone is a singleton in its sample. Germline is not matched at one junction end, which may reflect a read error. The chain has TRBV7-7 and TRBJ2-5, with D perhaps TRBD2 (5 bases). There are 16 residues in the CDR3. Germline V gene sequence: CDR1 SSHAT, CDR2 FNYEAQ (reference sequence). CDR3 coding DNA: TGTGCTAGCAGCTTAGCGTCAGATTTGTACCAAGAGACCCAGTACTTC. The encoded protein is CASSLASDLYQETQYF.

The CDR3 spells CASSFIFSGSYNEQFF. CDR3 DNA sequence: TGTGCCAGCAGTTTCATTTTTAGCGGGTCGTACAATGAGCAGTTCTTC. The chain couples TRBV5-4 to TRBJ2-1, with 7 bases lining up with TRBD2. Trimming removed 5 bases from V and 4 bases from J; junction bases left unmatched: 12. Germline CDR1 is SGHNT and CDR2 is YYREEE (reference sequence). The CDR3 is made up of 16 amino acids.

The rearrangement uses TRBV9 and TRBJ2-3; D not resolved. The CDR3 covers 13 residues. Trimming left V 0 bases short and J 7 bases short, with 9 bases between. Germline V gives CDR1 SGDLS, CDR2 YYNGEE. CDR3 in DNA: TGTGCCAGCAGCGTAGCGGGCCACCATACGCAGTATTTT. Its translation: CASSVAGHHTQYF.